This is a list of T cell receptor beta chains from one sample in a study of T cell responses to AZD1222 COVID-19 vaccine. Clones were read by immunoSEQ multiplex PCR, and TCRdb kept only the in-frame ones, dropping some. The table includes more than 80,000 clones, approximately 83% detected once. The input for sequencing was peripheral blood, taken 28 days after the second AZD1222 dose. The source is an adult who received the AZD1222 COVID-19 vaccine. Both conserved end residues are part of each CDR3.

j_call cdr3_length v_call cdr3_aa
TRBJ2-1 15 TRBV11-3 CASSWSSGNLWEQFF
TRBJ2-7 15 TRBV11-2 CASSQRQGLAYEQYF
TRBJ2-7 14 TRBV6-5 CASSYSMAEDEQYF
TRBJ2-7 14 TRBV27 CASSPYRLKDEQYF
TRBJ2-2 17 TRBV4-1 CASSQWTGGGGTGELFF
TRBJ2-3 14 TRBV18 CASSPGTGTDTQYF
TRBJ2-1 16 TRBV3-1/TRBV3-2 CASSQTSGRSYNEQFF
TRBJ2-1 14 TRBV3-1/TRBV3-2 CASSHLISGFEQFF
TRBJ1-2 13 TRBV28 CASSLPNPYGYTF
TRBJ2-7 12 TRBV19 CATQGGSYEQYF
TRBJ1-4 13 TRBV28 CASSLGQVGKLFF
TRBJ1-5 17 TRBV5-8 CASSPGRTGTGNQPQHF
TRBJ1-4 15 TRBV10-3 CAISEAAGDNEKLFF
TRBJ1-4 14 TRBV5-4 CASSFSGGNEKLFF